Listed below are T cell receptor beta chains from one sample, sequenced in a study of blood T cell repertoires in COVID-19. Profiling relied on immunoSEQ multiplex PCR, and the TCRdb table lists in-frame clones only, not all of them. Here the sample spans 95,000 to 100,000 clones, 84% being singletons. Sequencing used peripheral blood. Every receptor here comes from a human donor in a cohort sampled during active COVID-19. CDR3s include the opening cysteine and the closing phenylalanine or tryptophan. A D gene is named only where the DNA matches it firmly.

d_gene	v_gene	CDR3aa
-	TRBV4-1	CASSPENRLGAFF
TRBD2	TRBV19	CASKPGLAISTDTQYF
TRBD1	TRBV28	CASGTGGNYEQYF
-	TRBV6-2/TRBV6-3	CASSYRADNGNTIYF
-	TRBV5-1	CASSLYYEQYF
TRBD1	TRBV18	CASSGQPNGYTF
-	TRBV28	CASRALPGLGEYEQYF
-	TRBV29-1	CSVVRPPGQGFF
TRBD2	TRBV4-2	CASSQVEGGTGELFF
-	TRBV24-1	CATSGQTYGYTF
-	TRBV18	CASSPPSGTNTGELFF
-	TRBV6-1	CASSEYPSRLFF
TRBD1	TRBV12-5	CASAREGTVINTQYF
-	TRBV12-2	CASRLPFPREKYNEQFF
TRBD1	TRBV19	CASRMKGTGANTEAFF
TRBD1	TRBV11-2	CASSPGQGDYEQYF
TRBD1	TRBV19	CASSITTGGDYGYTF
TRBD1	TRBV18	CASYQGVSETQYF
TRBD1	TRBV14	CASSQGQGIVTTNEKLFF
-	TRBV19	CASAPVGQQNTEAFF
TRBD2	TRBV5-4	CASSLRIAGPQETQYF
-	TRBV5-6	CASSTGALISYEQYF
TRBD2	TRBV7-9	CASSPPGGISYEQYF
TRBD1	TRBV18	CASSPVGQVNSYEQYF
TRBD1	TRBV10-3	CAISGGTGSNTIYF